This TCR beta chain was identified in a study of cytomegalovirus exposure and HLA in healthy donors. Study-level findings and limits: HLA restriction was apparent for most CMV-associated TCR beta chains in a later analysis. Productive rates of about 90% or about 30% were seen for most TCR beta V segments in an earlier analysis. Most TCR sequences showed up rarely, but some public TCRs showed up in many donors. The classifier was said to identify cytomegalovirus status with high specificity and sensitivity.

The PCR used 60 Vbeta and 13 Jbeta primers. Clones were read by immunoSEQ multiplex PCR, and TCRdb kept only the in-frame ones, dropping some. In the table there are 150,000 to 200,000 clones, 85% of which are singletons. Comment on this clone: Its antigen is unidentified. In the same sample, other DNA sequences code for this CDR3.

Looked up from germline, CDR1 is MDHEN and CDR2 is SYDVKM. V was cut by 5 bases and J by 6 bases, with 11 bases left in between. The CDR3 spans 12 residues. This receptor was obtained from a boy younger than 10 in good health and CMV-seronegative. Sequencing input: PBMCs. J is TRBJ2-7 and V is TRBV28; D might be TRBD2 (5 bases). CDR3 nucleotide sequence: TGTGCCAGCAGTCTGATCCGGGGCGAGCAGTACTTC. Translating it yields CASSLIRGEQYF.